This TCR beta chain was profiled in a study of T cell repertoires in cytomegalovirus infection. At the level of the study: Selection of CMV epitopes for the study included recently identified HLA-C-restricted and well-studied HLA-B-restricted ones. Indications of both CMV infection and matching HLA type were provided by public TCR beta signatures.

Points from the study as a whole: HLA-C-restricted CMV clonotypes gave the most frequent clonotype in two of eight donors. Based on cumulative public TCR beta family frequency, carriers of CMV plus the relevant HLA were identified.

Germline loops: CDR1 MDHEN, CDR2 SYDVKM. With V trimmed by 4 bases and J by 4 bases, 10 bases remained unmatched. The CDR3 is 17 residues long. TCRdb called the reads again in MiXCR, with one record for every CDR3 protein. The table lists under 500,000 distinct CDR3 sequences, 40% to 50% of them singletons. This clonotype was seen a few times. Its matching antigen is unknown. Sequences were derived from cultured PBMCs, sampled from culture after CMV antigen stimulation. The J gene is TRBJ2-3, the V gene TRBV28; 11 bases match TRBD2. The sequence came from a human donor in good health (CMV status not recorded). Some clones in this sample may be carry-over from other donors' samples. CDR3 sequence (DNA): TGTGCCAGCAGTTGGGATCTGACTAGCGGGGTGGCAGATACGCAGTATTTT. The encoded protein is CASSWDLTSGVADTQYF.